A single sample gave rise to the 31 T cell receptor beta chains below, sequenced in a study of regulatory T cells in long-lasting Graves disease. The time point here: newly diagnosed GD, antithyroid drugs for less than 3 months. PBMC RNA was the source of the TCR library. For TCR beta, libraries came from iRepertoire HTBI primers and Arm-PCR of CDR3 regions. TCRdb ran MiXCR on the multiplex PCR reads and lists one entry per CDR3 protein. The sample contains a few hundred thousand distinct CDR3 sequences, 18% of which appear only once. This same sample was also taken into another study, of T cells in Graves' hyperthyroidism and ophthalmopathy.

The sequences come from peripheral blood mononuclear cells (PBMCs), collected at new diagnosis, from a patient treated with antithyroid drugs. These receptors were obtained from a woman aged 25-40 years with Graves disease.

This clonotype was counted a few times. The chain is built from TRBV6-1 and TRBJ2-7; the D gene is possibly TRBD2 (7 bases). Trimming pared 7 bases from V and 3 bases from J, leaving 13 bases between. CDR1 and CDR2 from the germline V gene are MNHNS and SASEGT. The CDR3 sequence is 13 residues long. The CDR3 DNA is TGTGCCAGCAACCGGGGGGCGGGCTACGAGCAGTACTTC. It is translated as CASNRGAGYEQYF.

This clonotype was counted at least ten times. This sequence joins TRBV28 and TRBJ1-6; D gene ambiguous. The CDR3 is 13 residues long. Deletions cut 6 bases from V and 4 bases from J, with 7 bases between. Germline V CDR1 and CDR2: MDHEN, SYDVKM. Written as DNA, the CDR3 is TGTGCCAGCAGAGACGTTTATAATTCACCCCTCCACTTT. It yields the protein CASRDVYNSPLHF. The full variable domain, in which reference TRBV28 and TRBJ1-6 provide the parts outside the CDR3, is DVKVTQSSRYLVKRTGEKVFLECVQDMDHENMFWYRQDPGLGLRLIYFSYDVKMKEKGDIPEGYSVSREKKERFSLILESASTNQTSMYLCASRDVYNSPLHFGNGTRLTVT.

This clonotype was recorded at least ten times. V and J are TRBV7-3 and TRBJ2-3; 10 bases line up with TRBD2. CDR1 and CDR2 from the germline V gene are SGHTA and FQGTGA. The CDR3 extends over 15 amino acids. Trimming cost V 3 bases and J 5 bases; bases outside gene matches: 5. CDR3 in amino acids: CASSFSGGTGDTQYF. Written as DNA, the CDR3 is TGTGCCAGCAGCTTTAGCGGGGGGACAGGAGATACGCAGTATTTT.

This clonotype was seen more than once but under ten times. The CDR3 loop reads CASIPTDGGAYGYTF. The CDR3 DNA reads as TGTGCCAGTATTCCCACGGATGGAGGGGCCTATGGCTACACCTTC. The chain is built from TRBV19 and TRBJ1-2, with D possibly TRBD1 on 5 matching bases. Per the germline V gene, CDR1 is LNHDA and CDR2 is SQIVND (reference sequence). V shed 7 bases and J shed 4 bases, with 19 bases lying between them. The CDR3 is 15 residues long. Full variable domain (rest looked up from reference TRBV19 and TRBJ1-2): DGGITQSPKYLFRKEGQNVTLSCEQNLNHDAMYWYRQDPGQGLRLIYYSQIVNDFQKGDIAEGYSVSREKKESFPLTVTSAQKNPTAFYLCASIPTDGGAYGYTFGSGTRLTVV.

This clonotype was counted at least ten times. The genes are TRBV5-1 and TRBJ2-7; 7 positions agree with TRBD1. The length of the CDR3 is 14 residues. The V segment lost 7 bases and the J segment 2 bases; nucleotides outside the gene matches: 9. Per the germline V gene, CDR1 is SGHRS and CDR2 is YFSETQ. CDR3 amino acids: CASVPYTGAYEQYF. CDR3 bases: TGCGCCAGCGTCCCCTATACAGGGGCCTACGAGCAGTACTTC.

This clonotype was counted at least ten times. CDR3 region: CASSIGVGNQPQHF. CDR3 DNA sequence: TGTGCCAGTAGTATCGGGGTTGGCAATCAGCCCCAGCATTTT. V gene TRBV19 combines with J gene TRBJ1-5; D is unresolved. Trimming removed 3 bases from V and 2 bases from J, with 8 bases in between. From germline, CDR1 is LNHDA and CDR2 SQIVND (reference sequence). This CDR3 is 14 amino acids long.

This clonotype was seen ten or more times. V is TRBV10-2 and J is TRBJ2-5; perhaps D is TRBD1 or TRBD2 (5 bases each). CDR3 length equals 14 residues. Germline V CDR1 and CDR2: WSHSY, SAAADI. Between the trimmed V and J ends, which lost 6 bases and 1 base, there was a span of 12 bases. The CDR3 DNA is TGCGCCAGCAGGGGGGACGTTGCCCAAGAGACCCAGTACTTC. Its translation: CASRGDVAQETQYF.

This clonotype was picked up many times. This chain uses TRBV7-8 with TRBJ2-5; tentative D call: TRBD2 (6 bases). V lost 3 bases to trimming and J lost 2 bases, with 13 bases between them. The CDR3 sequence is 15 residues long. The germline CDR1 and CDR2 sequences are SGHVS and FQNEAQ. CDR3 DNA: TGTGCCAGCAGCTTTAAGCGGGTACCTCAAGAGACCCAGTACTTC. Translation: CASSFKRVPQETQYF. Filled out from reference TRBV7-8 and TRBJ2-5, the complete variable domain reads GAGVSQSPRYKVAKRGQDVALRCDPISGHVSLFWYQQALGQGPEFLTYFQNEAQLDKSGLPSDRFFAERPEGSVSTLKIQRTQQEDSAVYLCASSFKRVPQETQYFGPGTRLLVL.

At least ten counts were recorded for this clonotype. The genes are TRBV7-2 and TRBJ2-7, with 9 nucleotides matching TRBD1. The CDR3 is made up of 14 amino acids. Germline V gene sequence: CDR1 SGHTA, CDR2 FQGNSA. V shed 4 bases, J shed 3 bases, and the junction held 4 bases outside the gene matches. The CDR3 region has the DNA TGTGCCAGCAGCTCTGGGACAGGGAACTACGAGCAGTACTTC. Protein sequence: CASSSGTGNYEQYF.

This clonotype was counted many times. CDR3 sequence reads: CASSSWGSGGTDEQFF. The CDR3 nucleotides are TGTGCCAGCAGCTCATGGGGGAGCGGGGGGACAGATGAGCAGTTCTTC. This chain uses TRBV11-2 with TRBJ2-1; 9 bases fit TRBD2. Losses at the gene ends were 4 bases for V and 8 bases for J; bases not matched to a gene: 12. This CDR3 has 16 amino acids. CDR1 and CDR2 from the germline V gene are SGHAT and FQNNGV.

The table lists this clonotype with many counts. The chain has TRBV2 and TRBJ1-2, with 10 nucleotides matching TRBD1. This CDR3 contains 15 residues. The J segment lost 6 bases and the V segment lost 3 bases, leaving 7 bases of the junction unmatched. CDR1 and CDR2 from the germline V gene are SNHLY and FYNNEI. CDR3 loop: CASSESSGTGDGYTF. The CDR3 nucleotides are TGTGCCAGCAGTGAGTCTTCCGGGACAGGGGATGGCTACACCTTC.

This clonotype was found many times. The chain recombines TRBV6-1 with TRBJ2-7; a possible D gene is TRBD2 (6 bases). Per germline, CDR1 MNHNS and CDR2 SASEGT. The germline V and J ends were trimmed by 6 bases and 3 bases, with 12 bases remaining between them. This CDR3 region has 13 residues. CDR3 nucleotide sequence: TGTGCCAGCAGAGAACGGAGGGACTACGAGCAGTACTTC. Its translation: CASRERRDYEQYF.

As concerns this clonotype: A much larger clone sits a single nucleotide away, making a read error possible. The V gene is TRBV2, the J gene TRBJ2-5; 8 bases map to TRBD2. Germline CDR1 and CDR2: SNHLY and FYNNEI. This CDR3 comprises 16 residues. The CDR3 DNA follows: TGTACCAGCAGTAAAACAGCGGGGGAGACCTCGGGTACCCAGTACTTC. Its translation is CTSSKTAGETSGTQYF.

This clonotype was recorded many times. The chain is built from TRBV20-1 and TRBJ2-3, with a possible D match to TRBD1 (6 bases). V was pared by 1 base and J by 3 bases, with 8 bases between. CDR1 and CDR2 (germline): DFQATT, SNEGSKA (reference sequence). The CDR3 loop spans 13 amino acids. Written as DNA, the CDR3 is TGCAGTGCTAGAGCGGGGACAACAGATACGCAGTATTTT. It specifies CSARAGTTDTQYF.

This clonotype was seen ten or more times. The J gene is TRBJ1-1, the V gene TRBV20-1, with D tentatively TRBD1 (5 bases). Germline V gene data show CDR1 as DFQATT and CDR2 as SNEGSKA (reference sequence). V lost 2 bases, J lost 10 bases, and 14 bases lay in between. The CDR3 runs to 12 residues. The CDR3 region has the DNA TGCAGTGCTAGAAGACAGTCGACATCAGCTTTCTTT. Amino acid sequence: CSARRQSTSAFF.

This clonotype was found many times. This chain uses TRBV7-9 with TRBJ1-5; TRBD1 might be the D (5 bases). With 5 bases removed from V and 9 bases from J, the gap between germline ends came to 20 bases. The CDR3 is 15 amino acids. Germline CDR1 is SEHNR and CDR2 is FQNEAQ (reference sequence). CDR3 sequence (DNA): TGTGCCAGCAGCGCTGGGACCGCTCTACAAGCGCCCCAGCATTTT. This encodes CASSAGTALQAPQHF.

This clonotype was observed many times. This chain uses TRBV20-1 with TRBJ1-2; no definite D call. The V end lost 6 bases, the J end lost 3 bases, and 8 bases lay between the germline ends. Germline V gene sequence: CDR1 DFQATT, CDR2 SNEGSKA (reference sequence). This CDR3 is built from 11 residues. Here the CDR3 reads CSAGPDYGYTF. The DNA of the CDR3 is TGCAGTGCAGGGCCTGACTATGGCTACACCTTC.

This clonotype was observed many times. The chain has TRBV5-1 and TRBJ2-1, with D maybe TRBD1 (5 bases). V was cut by 0 bases and J by 0 bases, with 7 bases left in between. Looked up from germline, CDR1 is SGHRS and CDR2 is YFSETQ. This CDR3 has 15 residues. CDR3 nucleotides: TGCGCCAGCAGCTTGGGTGGACACTCCTACAATGAGCAGTTCTTC. Protein: CASSLGGHSYNEQFF.

This clonotype was picked up many times. J is TRBJ2-3 and V is TRBV5-1, with no clear D. The CDR3 consists of 12 residues. V was shortened by 4 bases and J by 3 bases, with 6 bases between the two germline ends. The germline CDR1 and CDR2 sequences are SGHRS and YFSETQ. The CDR3: CASSIQTDTQYF. The CDR3 DNA follows: TGCGCCAGCAGCATCCAGACAGATACGCAGTATTTT.

Many counts were recorded for this clonotype. V and J are TRBV6-1 and TRBJ2-7, with TRBD1 as a possible D gene (5 bases). Per germline, CDR1 MNHNS and CDR2 SASEGT. Trimming cost V 1 base and J 5 bases, with 6 bases left between them. This CDR3 has 12 residues. The CDR3 region is CASSEGGHEQYF. The CDR3 DNA reads TGTGCCAGCAGTGAAGGGGGCCACGAGCAGTACTTC.

A note on this clonotype: A much more abundant neighbour one base away suggests this may be a read error. V and J are TRBV18 and TRBJ1-3, with D possibly being TRBD1 (5 bases). The germline V gene has CDR1 KGHSH and CDR2 LQKENI. The CDR3 runs to 16 residues. The CDR3 here is CACSPIARGPGNTIYF. The CDR3 region has the DNA TGTGCCTGCTCACCCATTGCGCGGGGCCCTGGAAACACCATATATTTT. The whole variable domain, filled in from reference TRBV18 and TRBJ1-3, reads NAGVMQNPRHLVRRRGQEARLRCSPMKGHSHVYWYRQLPEEGLKFMVYLQKENIIDESGMPKERFSAEFPKEGPSILRIQQVVRGDSAAYFCACSPIARGPGNTIYFGEGSWLTVV.

This clonotype occurred many times. This chain uses TRBV20-1 with TRBJ2-7; TRBD2 matches 8 bases. Trimming took 6 bases from V and 0 from J; bases not matched to a gene: 7. Germline-derived CDR1 and CDR2 are DFQATT and SNEGSKA (reference sequence). CDR3 length equals 14 residues. CDR3 protein: CSASGGGSSYEQYF. The DNA for the CDR3 is TGCAGTGCCAGCGGGGGAGGGAGCTCCTACGAGCAGTACTTC.

This clonotype has at least ten counts. The rearrangement joins TRBV7-9 to TRBJ2-4, with a weak D call TRBD1 (5 bases). The length of the CDR3 is 14 residues. V dropped 1 base and J dropped 1 base, with 5 bases sitting between them. Germline CDR1 and CDR2: SEHNR and FQNEAQ (reference sequence). CDR3: CASSLDRAKNIQYF. In DNA, the CDR3 is TGTGCCAGCAGCTTAGACAGGGCCAAAAACATTCAGTACTTC. The full variable domain, rest sourced from reference TRBV7-9 and TRBJ2-4, is DTGVSQNPRHKITKRGQNVTFRCDPISEHNRLYWYRQTLGQGPEFLTYFQNEAQLEKSRLLSDRFSAERPKGSFSTLEIQRTEQGDSAMYLCASSLDRAKNIQYFGAGTRLSVL.

V is TRBV20-1 and J is TRBJ1-1, with 9 nucleotides matching TRBD1. The CDR3 spans 15 residues. J gave up 4 bases and V 1 base, and 7 bases lay outside the gene matches. Germline CDR1 and CDR2: DFQATT and SNEGSKA (reference sequence). The CDR3 DNA reads TGCAGTGCTAGAGTCTCGGGGACAGGGCGCACTGAAGCTTTCTTT. This sequence encodes CSARVSGTGRTEAFF.

This clonotype was counted many times. The rearrangement uses TRBV3-1 and TRBJ2-7; no firm D call. Trimming pared 0 bases from V and 3 bases from J, leaving 12 bases between. The CDR3 extends over 15 amino acids. Per the germline V gene, CDR1 is LGHDT and CDR2 is YNNKEL (reference sequence). CDR3 in amino acids: CASSQDRYPNYEQYF. In DNA, the CDR3 is TGTGCCAGCAGCCAAGATCGCTATCCCAACTACGAGCAGTACTTC.

This rearrangement joins TRBV12-3 or TRBV12-4 to TRBJ2-5, with TRBD2 matching 12 bases. This CDR3 spans 16 amino acids. The J segment lost 2 bases and the V segment lost 5 bases, leaving 6 bases of the junction unmatched. CDR3 residues: CASSPRLAGEQETQYF. DNA of the CDR3: TGTGCCAGCAGTCCACGACTAGCGGGGGAGCAAGAGACCCAGTACTTC.

V is TRBV27 and J is TRBJ1-5; D is unresolved. The V gene lost 8 bases and the J gene lost 0 bases, with 11 bases spanning the gap. Germline loops: CDR1 MNHEY, CDR2 SMNVEV (reference sequence). This CDR3 has 14 residues. CDR3 loop: CASGQQSSNQPQHF. CDR3 coding DNA: TGTGCCAGCGGTCAGCAAAGTAGCAATCAGCCCCAGCATTTT.

This clonotype appeared a few times. V is TRBV2 and J is TRBJ1-5; maybe TRBD1 (6 bases). This CDR3 has 13 residues. Germline-derived CDR1 and CDR2 are SNHLY and FYNNEI. V was pared by 6 bases and J by 6 bases, with 12 bases between. The DNA of the CDR3 is TGTGCCAGCAGAAAAGGGGGGACTCAGCCCCAGCATTTT. Translating it yields CASRKGGTQPQHF.

This clonotype was seen repeatedly, ten times or more. This could be a read error, since a much larger clone is one nucleotide away. The chain carries TRBV14 and TRBJ1-2; D remains ambiguous. This CDR3 has 13 amino acids. Germline assignment: CDR1 SGHDN and CDR2 FVKESK. V gave up 1 base and J gave up 3 bases, with 6 bases separating them. The DNA of the CDR3 is TGTGCCAGCAGCCAAGGAGGGCACTATGGCTACACCTTC. It is translated as CASSQGGHYGYTF.

The rearrangement uses TRBV27 and TRBJ2-2; D is undetermined. Trimming removed 4 bases from V and 0 bases from J, with 6 bases in between. Germline V gene data show CDR1 as MNHEY and CDR2 as SMNVEV (reference sequence). CDR3 length equals 14 residues. CDR3 region: CASSSFPNTGELFF. The CDR3 DNA follows: TGTGCCAGCAGTTCCTTTCCGAACACCGGGGAGCTGTTTTTT.

This clonotype was seen many times. J is TRBJ2-5 and V is TRBV3-1, with 7 bases fitting TRBD2. CDR1 is LGHDT, CDR2 YNNKEL, per germline (reference sequence). V gave up 7 bases and J gave up 5 bases; unmatched junction bases: 16. This CDR3 has 16 residues. The CDR3 DNA sequence: TGTGCCAGCACGCCAAACCCCGGGGGGAACCGGGAGACCCAGTACTTC. This translates into CASTPNPGGNRETQYF.